A single sample is the source of the 21 T cell receptor beta chains below, sequenced in a study of T cell responses to AZD1222 COVID-19 vaccine. Here immunoSEQ multiplex PCR was the method, and the copy in TCRdb shows in-frame clones only, minus some. The table has 100,000 to 120,000 clones, around 93% seen once. The material was peripheral blood, obtained 28 days after the second AZD1222 dose. The receptors originated from an adult who received the AZD1222 COVID-19 vaccine.

This clone was recorded once. The chain uses TRBV12-5 and TRBJ1-4; 10 nucleotides align to TRBD1. Trimming at V came to 1 base and at J to 7 bases, leaving 15 bases not matched to a gene. Looked up from germline, CDR1 is LGHNT and CDR2 is FRNRAP. The CDR3 length is 19 residues. Here the CDR3 reads CASGLGTSGTGVHPEKLFF. Here the CDR3 DNA reads TGTGCTAGTGGTTTGGGTACGTCCGGGACAGGGGTGCATCCTGAAAAACTGTTTTTT.

This chain connects TRBV12-3 or TRBV12-4 to TRBJ1-1; D gene unclear. The CDR3 extends over 13 amino acids. With 3 bases removed from V and 1 base from J, the gap between germline ends came to 6 bases. The CDR3 protein is CASSFMGNTEAFF. CDR3 nucleotide sequence: TGTGCCAGCAGTTTCATGGGGAACACTGAAGCTTTCTTT.

The chain recombines TRBV10-1 with TRBJ1-2, with 7 bases lining up with TRBD1. V lost 0 bases, J lost 6 bases, and 7 bases stayed unmatched. The V gene's germline CDR1 is WNHNN and CDR2 SYGVQD (reference sequence). The CDR3 sequence is 15 residues long. CDR3 nucleotides: TGCGCCAGCAGTGAGTCCTCTTTAGGACAGGATGGCTACACCTTC. Translated: CASSESSLGQDGYTF.

This sequence joins TRBV7-2 and TRBJ1-5, with D maybe TRBD1 (6 bases). This CDR3 contains 14 residues. Deletions cut 5 bases from V and 3 bases from J, with 11 bases between. Germline values: CDR1 SGHTA, CDR2 FQGNSA. In nucleotides, the CDR3 is TGTGCCAGCAGCGCCGGACAGATCAATCAGCCCCAGCATTTT. This sequence encodes CASSAGQINQPQHF.

This chain uses TRBV5-4 with TRBJ1-2, with D unclear. V was trimmed by 4 bases and J by 8 bases, leaving 12 bases between them. Per the germline V gene, CDR1 is SGHNT and CDR2 is YYREEE (reference sequence). The CDR3 is 12 amino acids. CDR3 loop: CASSQKVGGYTF. In nucleotides, the CDR3 is TGTGCCAGCAGCCAAAAGGTGGGCGGCTACACCTTC.

To note about this clone: At one boundary the junction diverges from the germline segment, which might be a read error. V gene TRBV5-5 combines with J gene TRBJ1-2; 7 bases align to TRBD1. The CDR3 loop spans 15 amino acids. Germline assignment: CDR1 SGHKS and CDR2 YYEKEE (reference sequence). As DNA, the CDR3 is TGTGCCAGCAGCGTGCAGGGGGGGACAGAATATGGCTGCACCTTC. The encoded protein is CASSVQGGTEYGCTF.

J is TRBJ2-5 and V is TRBV29-1; 7 nucleotides align to TRBD2. The V and J ends lost 3 bases and 1 base, in that order; junction bases with no gene match: 2. The CDR3 has 13 amino acids. Germline V gene data show CDR1 as SQVTM and CDR2 as ANQGSEA. The CDR3 region has the DNA TGCAGCGTTGACAAGCGGGGCCAAGAGACCCAGTACTTC. It is translated as CSVDKRGQETQYF. The full variable domain, rest sourced from reference TRBV29-1 and TRBJ2-5, is SAVISQKPSRDICQRGTSLTIQCQVDSQVTMMFWYRQQPGQSLTLIATANQGSEATYESGFVIDKFPISRPNLTFSTLTVSNMSPEDSSIYLCSVDKRGQETQYFGPGTRLLVL.

This rearrangement joins TRBV15 to TRBJ2-6; TRBD1 agrees at 9 bases. Germline CDR1 and CDR2: LNHNV and YYDKDF (reference sequence). CDR3 length: 18 residues. J was trimmed by 1 base and V by 0 bases; bases with no gene match: 4. CDR3 protein: CATSRDGTGWSGANVLTF. The CDR3 coding sequence is TGTGCCACCAGCAGAGATGGGACAGGGTGGTCTGGGGCCAACGTCCTGACTTTC.

J is TRBJ1-3 and V is TRBV6-5; D gene unclear. There are 13 residues in the CDR3. V lost 6 bases and J lost 0, with 6 bases in between. Germline lookup yields CDR1 MNHEY and CDR2 SVGAGI. The CDR3 is CASRITSGNTIYF. The CDR3 DNA follows: TGTGCCAGCAGAATCACCTCTGGAAACACCATATATTTT.

This chain uses TRBV3-1 (or the pseudogene TRBV3-2) with TRBJ1-2, with 8 nucleotides matching TRBD1. CDR1 and CDR2 from the germline V gene are LGHDT and YNNKEL (reference sequence). V lost 3 bases, J lost 7 bases, and 10 bases stayed unmatched. This CDR3 contains 15 residues. CDR3 nucleotides: TGTGCCAGCAGCCAGGCCGACAGGGGACGGGGTGGCTACACCTTC. It encodes CASSQADRGRGGYTF.

The chain combines TRBV19 with TRBJ1-4, with 7 bases lining up with TRBD1. Losses at the gene ends were 9 bases for V and 5 bases for J; bases not matched to a gene: 9. The length of the CDR3 is 14 residues. The germline gives CDR1 LNHDA, CDR2 SQIVND (reference sequence). The CDR3 nucleotides are TGTGCCAGCGCTGAGGGGGCCGTAAATGAAAAACTGTTTTTT. Protein: CASAEGAVNEKLFF. Drawing the rest from reference TRBV19 and TRBJ1-4, the complete variable domain is DGGITQSPKYLFRKEGQNVTLSCEQNLNHDAMYWYRQDPGQGLRLIYYSQIVNDFQKGDIAEGYSVSREKKESFPLTVTSAQKNPTAFYLCASAEGAVNEKLFFGSGTQLSVL.

This sequence joins TRBV18 and TRBJ2-2; D tentatively reads TRBD1 or TRBD2 (5 bases each). The CDR3 has 16 amino acids. Germline assignment: CDR1 KGHSH and CDR2 LQKENI. V gave up 6 bases and J gave up 1 base, with 15 bases separating them. The CDR3 DNA sequence: TGTGCCAGCTCCCCCAATGAGGGGCGGAACACCGGGGAGCTGTTTTTT. Translated: CASSPNEGRNTGELFF. Complete variable domain (other parts from reference TRBV18 and TRBJ2-2): NAGVMQNPRHLVRRRGQEARLRCSPMKGHSHVYWYRQLPEEGLKFMVYLQKENIIDESGMPKERFSAEFPKEGPSILRIQQVVRGDSAAYFCASSPNEGRNTGELFFGEGSRLTVL.

The gene calls are TRBV6-5 and TRBJ1-1; tentatively, D is TRBD1 (5 bases). The germline V gene encodes CDR1 MNHEY and CDR2 SVGAGI. Trimming removed 5 bases from V and 1 base from J, with 14 bases in between. The CDR3 length is 15 residues. CDR3 in DNA: TGTGCCAGCAGTAGGGGAAGGCTGGGGAACACTGAAGCTTTCTTT. This encodes CASSRGRLGNTEAFF.

Only one count was recorded for this clone. This chain joins TRBV11-2 and TRBJ2-1; D not certain. V was trimmed by 5 bases and J by 0 bases, leaving 14 bases between them. This CDR3 is built from 16 residues. The V gene's germline CDR1 is SGHAT and CDR2 FQNNGV. The CDR3 protein is CASSLVPASSYNEQFF. Written as DNA, the CDR3 is TGTGCCAGCAGCCTAGTGCCAGCGAGCTCCTACAATGAGCAGTTCTTC.

V usage is TRBV27 and J usage is TRBJ1-5, with D perhaps matching TRBD1 (6 bases). The CDR3 has 13 residues. Germline V CDR1 and CDR2: MNHEY, SMNVEV (reference sequence). Trimming pared 3 bases from V and 7 bases from J, leaving 10 bases between. The DNA for the CDR3 is TGTGCCAGCAGTTTTGGAAGGGGGCAGCCCCAGCATTTT. The encoded protein is CASSFGRGQPQHF.

The chain has TRBV5-5 and TRBJ1-2; D is undetermined. CDR1 and CDR2 from the germline V gene are SGHKS and YYEKEE (reference sequence). The CDR3 loop spans 11 amino acids. Trimming took off 7 bases at V and 4 bases at J, with 8 bases between the two ends. In nucleotides, the CDR3 is TGTGCCAGCTCCCGCCTCTATGGCTACACCTTC. It translates to CASSRLYGYTF.

V usage is TRBV30 and J usage is TRBJ1-4, with D possibly being TRBD1 (6 bases). The V gene lost 5 bases and the J gene lost 0 bases, with 13 bases spanning the gap. The germline CDR1 and CDR2 sequences are GTSNPN and SVGIG (reference sequence). This CDR3 comprises 15 residues. In DNA, the CDR3 is TGTGCCTGGGCACAGGGATATACAACTAATGAAAAACTGTTTTTT. It codes for CAWAQGYTTNEKLFF.

V and J are TRBV27 and TRBJ2-1; TRBD2 agrees at 9 bases. The CDR3 runs to 18 residues. V lost 2 bases, J lost 3 bases, and 11 bases stayed unmatched. Per the germline V gene, CDR1 is MNHEY and CDR2 is SMNVEV (reference sequence). In DNA, the CDR3 is TGTGCCAGCAGTTTAACCGGGGGTAGCGGGAGAGTCTACAATGAGCAGTTCTTC. This translates into CASSLTGGSGRVYNEQFF.

The chain couples TRBV5-8 to TRBJ1-5; D uncertain. CDR3 length equals 16 residues. Trimming stripped 2 bases from V and 2 bases from J, with 14 bases between. The V gene's germline CDR1 is SGHTS and CDR2 YDEGEE. CDR3: CASSFERGYGNQPQHF. DNA of the CDR3: TGTGCCAGCAGCTTTGAACGCGGGTATGGCAATCAGCCCCAGCATTTT.

The V call is TRBV6-6, the J call TRBJ2-2, with TRBD1 matching 7 bases. The germline gives CDR1 MNHNY, CDR2 SVGAGI (reference sequence). The CDR3 totals 14 residues. Trimming took 3 bases from V and 7 from J; bases not matched to a gene: 5. The CDR3 region is CASSYYRGIGELFF. The CDR3 region has the DNA TGTGCCAGCAGTTATTACAGGGGAATCGGGGAGCTGTTTTTT.

The chain carries TRBV6-5 and TRBJ1-6, with D unresolved. CDR1 MNHEY and CDR2 SVGAGI come from the germline V gene. CDR3 length: 14 residues. The V and J ends lost 10 bases and 3 bases respectively, with 13 bases between them. The CDR3 sequence: CAMAPAGYNSPLHF. The CDR3 DNA reads as TGTGCCATGGCCCCAGCGGGCTATAATTCACCCCTCCACTTT.